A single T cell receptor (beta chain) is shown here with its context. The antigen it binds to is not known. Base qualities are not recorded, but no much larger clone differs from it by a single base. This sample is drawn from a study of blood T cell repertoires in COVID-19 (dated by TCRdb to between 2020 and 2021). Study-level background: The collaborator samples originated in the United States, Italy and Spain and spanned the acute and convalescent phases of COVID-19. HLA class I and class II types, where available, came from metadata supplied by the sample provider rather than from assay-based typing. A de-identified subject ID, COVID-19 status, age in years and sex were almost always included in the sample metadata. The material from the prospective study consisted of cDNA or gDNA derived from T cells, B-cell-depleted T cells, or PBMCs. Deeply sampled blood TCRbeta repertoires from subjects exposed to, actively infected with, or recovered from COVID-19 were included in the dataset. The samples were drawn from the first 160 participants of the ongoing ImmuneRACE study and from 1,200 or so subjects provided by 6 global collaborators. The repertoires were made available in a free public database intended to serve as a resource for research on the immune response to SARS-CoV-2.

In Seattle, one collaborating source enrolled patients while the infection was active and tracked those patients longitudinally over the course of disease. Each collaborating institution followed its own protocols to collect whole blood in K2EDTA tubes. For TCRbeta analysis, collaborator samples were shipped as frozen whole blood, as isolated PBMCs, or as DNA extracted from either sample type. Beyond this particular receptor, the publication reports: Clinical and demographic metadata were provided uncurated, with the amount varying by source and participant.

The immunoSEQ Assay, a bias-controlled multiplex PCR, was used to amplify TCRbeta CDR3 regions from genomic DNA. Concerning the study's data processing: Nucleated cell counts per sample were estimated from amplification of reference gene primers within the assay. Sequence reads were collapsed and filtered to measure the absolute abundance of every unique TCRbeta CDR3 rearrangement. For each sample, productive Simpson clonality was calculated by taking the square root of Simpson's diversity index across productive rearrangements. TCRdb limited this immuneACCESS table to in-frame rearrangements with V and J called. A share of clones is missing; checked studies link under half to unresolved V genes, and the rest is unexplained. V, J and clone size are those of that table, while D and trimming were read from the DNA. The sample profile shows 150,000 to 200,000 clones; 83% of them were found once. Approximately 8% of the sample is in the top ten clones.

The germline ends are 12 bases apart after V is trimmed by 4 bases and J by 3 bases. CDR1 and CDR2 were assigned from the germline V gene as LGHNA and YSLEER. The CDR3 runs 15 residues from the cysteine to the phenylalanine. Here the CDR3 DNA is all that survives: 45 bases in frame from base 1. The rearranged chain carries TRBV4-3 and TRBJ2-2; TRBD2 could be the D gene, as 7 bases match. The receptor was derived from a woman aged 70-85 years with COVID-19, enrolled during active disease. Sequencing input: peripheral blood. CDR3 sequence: CASSPGEGDTGELFF. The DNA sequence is TGCGCCAGCAGCCCTGGGGAGGGGGACACCGGGGAGCTGTTTTTT.